This entry concerns a single TCR beta chain. Antigen specificity is unknown. The assay was immunoSEQ multiplex PCR, and TCRdb's table has in-frame clones only and misses some. The profile shows more than 120,000 clones, roughly 92% of them singletons. The ends were cut back, 5 bases at V and 2 bases at J, with 12 bases in the middle. The CDR3 is 14 amino acids. Germline V gives CDR1 MGHDK, CDR2 SYGVNS. The data originate from a study of T cell responses to AZD1222 COVID-19 vaccine. Findings and caveats of the study: Baseline testing showed seropositivity in only five to seven AZD1222 recipients. Donors were mostly white British, more females; clonal diversity possibly underestimated.

The clonotype comes from an adult who received the AZD1222 COVID-19 vaccine. J is TRBJ1-1 and V is TRBV25-1; D not resolved. Sequences were derived from peripheral blood, sampled 28 days after the second AZD1222 dose. Here the CDR3 reads CASSKGQINTEAFF. CDR3 nucleotide sequence: TGTGCCAGCAGTAAAGGCCAGATAAACACTGAAGCTTTCTTT. Full variable domain (outside the CDR3, taken from reference TRBV25-1 and TRBJ1-1): EADIYQTPRYLVIGTGKKITLECSQTMGHDKMYWYQQDPGMELHLIHYSYGVNSTEKGDLSSESTVSRIRTEHFPLTLESARPSHTSQYLCASSKGQINTEAFFGQGTRLTVV.